The source of this T cell receptor beta chain is a study of T-cell reconstitution after alpha-beta-depleted transplantation in children. Trimming removed 3 bases at V and 6 bases at J, with 11 bases between. CDR1 and CDR2 from the germline V gene are SQVTM and ANQGSEA. The CDR3 sequence is 12 residues long. A TCRbeta library incorporating unique molecular identifiers was prepared. TCRdb processed the PCR reads anew with MiXCR; each CDR3 protein has one entry. The sample carries fewer than 550,000 distinct CDR3 sequences, about an eighth recorded once. This clonotype was counted many times. The antigen is undetermined. Overall study results and limits: After one year, T-cell counts and TCRbeta diversity mostly came from new T cells. The origin of alpha-beta T cells about two months after transplant was reportedly several hundred expanded graft clones.

V and J are TRBV29-1 and TRBJ2-5, with D unclear. This receptor was obtained from a female patient between 2 and 10 years old who had a stem cell transplant for aplastic anemia, so the T cells may come from the graft donor. The material sequenced was PBMCs, mostly from graft donor cells, taken 180 days after TCRalphabeta/CD19-depleted stem cell transplant. CDR3 bases: TGCAGCGTTGACGTTCAGCTGCAGACCCAGTACTTC. This translates into CSVDVQLQTQYF.